Shown below are 12 T cell receptor beta chains from a single sample sequenced in a study of blood T cell repertoires in COVID-19 (TCRdb year 2020). Receptor amplification or capture employed the immunoSEQ multiplex PCR assay. TCRdb limited this immuneACCESS table to in-frame rearrangements with V and J called. A share of clones is missing; checked studies link under half to unresolved V genes, and the rest is unexplained. The sample table contains about 240,000 clones; only one count was recorded for 65% to 90% of them. The biggest ten clones account for roughly 5.3% of the sample. The material sequenced was peripheral blood. These TCRs come from a man aged 50 to 59 with COVID-19, enrolled during active disease.

The V gene is TRBV13, the J gene TRBJ1-4; no clear D gene. Germline V gene data show CDR1 as PRHDT and CDR2 as FYEKMQ (reference sequence). Trimming took 2 bases from V and 8 from J, leaving 9 bases between them. The CDR3 consists of 13 residues. The CDR3 sequence: CASSLLSREKLFF. DNA for the CDR3: TGTGCCAGCAGCTTACTAAGCCGAGAAAAACTGTTTTTT.

V gene TRBV2 combines with J gene TRBJ1-6, with D perhaps TRBD1 (6 bases). The length of the CDR3 is 16 residues. Looked up from germline, CDR1 is SNHLY and CDR2 is FYNNEI. V was cut by 0 bases and J by 6 bases, with 12 bases left in between. The CDR3 coding sequence is TGTGCCAGCAGTGAAGCGAGAACAGGGACTAATTCACCCCTCCACTTT. Protein sequence: CASSEARTGTNSPLHF.

The V and J genes are TRBV27 and TRBJ2-6; no clear D. V was cut by 3 bases and J by 2 bases, with 8 bases left in between. Germline V lookup: CDR1 MNHEY, CDR2 SMNVEV (reference sequence). This CDR3 is 15 amino acids long. The CDR3 here is CASSLQAPGANVLTF. Here the CDR3 DNA reads TGTGCCAGCAGTTTGCAGGCCCCTGGGGCCAACGTCCTGACTTTC.

This chain links TRBV7-6 with TRBJ2-3; 11 nucleotides agree with TRBD2. The CDR3 sequence is 16 residues long. Germline lookup yields CDR1 SGHVS and CDR2 FNYEAQ. With 5 bases clipped from V and 0 bases from J, the junction kept 4 bases outside the gene matches. CDR3 region: CASSMTSGASTDTQYF. The CDR3 DNA sequence: TGTGCCAGCAGCATGACTAGCGGGGCTAGCACAGATACGCAGTATTTT.

The V call is TRBV19, the J call TRBJ2-3; a possible D gene is TRBD1 (6 bases). V was trimmed by 2 bases and J by 6 bases, leaving 21 bases between them. The CDR3 has 17 residues. Germline loops: CDR1 LNHDA, CDR2 SQIVND (reference sequence). This CDR3 reads CASSISGTGSTRDTQYF. The CDR3 DNA is TGTGCCAGTAGTATATCGGGAACAGGGTCCACAAGGGATACGCAGTATTTT.

This rearrangement joins TRBV7-8 to TRBJ1-1; D is unresolved. The length of the CDR3 is 14 residues. Per germline, CDR1 SGHVS and CDR2 FQNEAQ. Trimming stripped 1 base from V and 4 bases from J, with 10 bases between. The CDR3 is CASSLVPGTTEAFF. Here the CDR3 DNA reads TGTGCCAGCAGCTTAGTCCCAGGAACCACTGAAGCTTTCTTT.

The genes are TRBV3-1 (or the pseudogene TRBV3-2) and TRBJ1-4; perhaps TRBD1 as D (5 bases). The CDR3 runs to 15 residues. In germline, CDR1 is LGHDT, CDR2 YNNKEL (reference sequence). V dropped 7 bases and J dropped 5 bases, with 17 bases sitting between them. The CDR3 DNA is TGTGCCAGCACGCCCCGGGGGTCGAGAAATGAAAAACTGTTTTTT. Its protein is CASTPRGSRNEKLFF.

V usage is TRBV7-2 and J usage is TRBJ1-1; possible D gene TRBD1, 5 bases. The V gene lost 0 bases and the J gene lost 4 bases, with 18 bases spanning the gap. Germline loops: CDR1 SGHTA, CDR2 FQGNSA. CDR3 size: 17 residues. The CDR3 loop reads CASSLAVSPGIGTEAFF. The CDR3 DNA sequence: TGTGCCAGCAGCTTAGCGGTGTCTCCAGGGATAGGCACTGAAGCTTTCTTT.

Concerning this clone: Germline and junction disagree at one end, which may indicate a read error. This sequence joins TRBV7-7 and TRBJ2-5, with D perhaps matching TRBD2 (5 bases). The length of the CDR3 is 13 residues. From germline, CDR1 is SSHAT and CDR2 FNYEAQ (reference sequence). CDR3 DNA sequence: TGTGCTAGCAGCCAACTAGGAGGAGAGACCCAGTACTTC. Translating gives CASSQLGGETQYF.

V and J are TRBV4-2 and TRBJ2-2, with TRBD1 as a possible D gene (6 bases). This CDR3 has 14 residues. In germline, CDR1 is LGHNA, CDR2 YNFKEQ. Trimming cost V 0 bases and J 5 bases, with 7 bases left between them. In nucleotides, the CDR3 is TGTGCCAGCAGCCAAGACAGGGGAACCGGGGAGCTGTTTTTT. It codes for CASSQDRGTGELFF.

The chain recombines TRBV5-1 with TRBJ2-7; weak D call: TRBD2 (6 bases). Trimming cost V 3 bases and J 1 base, with 14 bases left between them. Germline-derived CDR1 and CDR2 are SGHRS and YFSETQ. This CDR3 has 15 residues. The CDR3 DNA sequence: TGCGCCAGCAGCTCGGGAGACACCGGGTCCTACGAGCAGTACTTC. Translating gives CASSSGDTGSYEQYF. Drawing the rest from reference TRBV5-1 and TRBJ2-7, the complete variable domain is KAGVTQTPRYLIKTRGQQVTLSCSPISGHRSVSWYQQTPGQGLQFLFEYFSETQRNKGNFPGRFSGRQFSNSRSEMNVSTLELGDSALYLCASSSGDTGSYEQYFGPGTRLTVT.

The J gene is TRBJ2-3, the V gene TRBV6-2 or TRBV6-3, with a tentative D call TRBD2 (7 bases). This CDR3 is 17 amino acids long. V lost 6 bases to trimming and J lost 2 bases, with 21 bases between them. Germline V gene sequence: CDR1 MNHEY, CDR2 SVGEGT. The CDR3 region is CASSSYLGGGSTDTQYF. The CDR3 coding sequence is TGTGCCAGCAGCTCGTATTTAGGGGGGGGATCCACAGATACGCAGTATTTT.